These T cell receptor beta chains were read from a single sample in a study of cytomegalovirus exposure and HLA in healthy donors. Libraries were prepared by immunoSEQ multiplex PCR; TCRdb keeps only in-frame clonotypes and omits some of them. The table shows about 210,000 clones, with about four fifths occurring only once. Sequenced sample: PBMCs. The receptor source for this set is a man in his forties in good health and CMV-seropositive. Each CDR3 is given with its conserved first and last residue. D genes are given only for firm matches. Size tells how often a clone was seen (once, few, many) or the class of an expanded clone, and some rows leave it out.

V	length	D	J	size	DNA	CDR3
TRBV19	16	TRBD1	TRBJ1-1	-	TGTGCCAGTAGTATAGAGGGACAGTCCTTGAACACTGAAGCTTTCTTT	CASSIEGQSLNTEAFF
TRBV9	16	-	TRBJ2-7	once	TGTGCCAGCAGCGCTCCTTCCGGGACACAAAACTACGAGCAGTACTTC	CASSAPSGTQNYEQYF
TRBV27	15	TRBD2	TRBJ2-3	-	TGTGCCAGCACCCTAAGCGGGACTCTCACAGATACGCAGTATTTT	CASTLSGTLTDTQYF
TRBV6-1	14	-	TRBJ1-2	-	TGTGCCAGCATCGAGGCAGCCGGTCCCCGTGGCTACACCTTC	CASIEAAGPRGYTF
TRBV7-8	15	-	TRBJ1-1	once	TGTGCCAGCAGCTTAGTGGTCAGGGTGAACACTGAAGCTTTCTTT	CASSLVVRVNTEAFF
TRBV6-5	13	-	TRBJ1-1	-	TGTGCCAGCAGGCCCACAACCCGCACTGAAGCTTTCTTT	CASRPTTRTEAFF
TRBV27	14	-	TRBJ2-7	-	TGTGCCAGCAGTTTAGGGCCCCTGGTGTACGAGCAGTACTTC	CASSLGPLVYEQYF
TRBV7-3	13	-	TRBJ1-1	once	TGTGCCAGCAGGGAGGGCCTGGACACTGAAGCTTTCTTT	CASREGLDTEAFF
TRBV11-2	14	TRBD1	TRBJ1-1	-	TGTGCCAGCAGCCGAGGGACAGGGGGCACTGAAGCTTTCTTT	CASSRGTGGTEAFF
TRBV28	15	TRBD1	TRBJ1-4	-	TGTGCCAGCAGTCCGAGGGACAGGGGAGGCGAAAAACTGTTTTTT	CASSPRDRGGEKLFF
TRBV6-1	12	-	TRBJ2-1	few	TGTGCCAGCAGTGGCGACGGGGATGAGCAGTTCTTC	CASSGDGDEQFF
TRBV30	11	-	TRBJ1-1	-	TGTGCCTTACAGTTCAACACTGAAGCTTTCTTT	CALQFNTEAFF
TRBV11-2	18	TRBD1	TRBJ1-2	-	TGTGCCAGCAGCTTAGTCCCAGGGACAGCCCAAGGGGGATATGGCTACACCTTC	CASSLVPGTAQGGYGYTF
TRBV6-1	10	-	TRBJ1-5	-	TGTGCCAGCAGTGAGAGGGTGCAGCATTTT	CASSERVQHF
TRBV4-1	15	-	TRBJ2-3	-	TGCGCCAGCAGCCAAGCTAGCGCAAGCACAGATACGCAGTATTTT	CASSQASASTDTQYF
TRBV6-4	18	TRBD2	TRBJ2-6	-	TGTGCCAGCAGTGACCTAGCGGGGCCCCCGAAGGGGGCCAACGTCCTGACTTTC	CASSDLAGPPKGANVLTF
TRBV9	14	-	TRBJ2-1	-	TGTGCCAGCAGTCCTTCAGGGACCTACAATGAGCAGTTCTTC	CASSPSGTYNEQFF
TRBV2	14	TRBD1	TRBJ1-2	-	TGTGCCAGCAGGCCCGGACAGGGGGCTGTTGGCTACACCTTC	CASRPGQGAVGYTF
TRBV5-4	14	-	TRBJ1-1	-	TGTGCCAGCAGCCCGGCGGGGAGAGGCACTGAAGCTTTCTTT	CASSPAGRGTEAFF
TRBV9	15	-	TRBJ2-1	-	TGTGCCAGCAGCCCAGGACAGCTCTCCTACAATGAGCAGTTCTTC	CASSPGQLSYNEQFF
TRBV7-9	16	-	TRBJ1-2	-	TGTGCCAGCAGCCCACGGCAGGCTAGGGGAGGCTATGGCTACACCTTC	CASSPRQARGGYGYTF
TRBV7-3	15	-	TRBJ1-1	-	TGTGCCAGCAGCCTTTCGACAGGTTTTGGCACTGAAGCTTTCTTT	CASSLSTGFGTEAFF
TRBV18	16	-	TRBJ1-2	-	TGTGCCAGCTCACCTAAGGACAGCAAGACTAACTATGGCTACACCTTC	CASSPKDSKTNYGYTF
TRBV2	14	TRBD2	TRBJ2-1	once	TGTGCCAGCACGGAGCGGGGGGCGTCTAATGAGCAGTTCTTC	CASTERGASNEQFF
TRBV7-2	13	-	TRBJ1-4	-	TGTGCCAGCAGCTTAGTGGAGACTGGAAAACTGTTTTTT	CASSLVETGKLFF
TRBV18	13	-	TRBJ1-1	once	TGTGCCAGCTCCCAGACAGGCTCCACTGAAGCTTTCTTT	CASSQTGSTEAFF
TRBV19	14	-	TRBJ2-3	-	TGTGCCAGTAGTATAAGAGGAGGCACAGATACGCAGTATTTT	CASSIRGGTDTQYF
TRBV4-1	13	-	TRBJ2-2	-	TGCGCCAGCAGCCAAGTCGGCACCGGGGAGCTGTTTTTT	CASSQVGTGELFF
TRBV9	14	TRBD2	TRBJ2-3	-	TGTGCCAGCAGCGATCGGACTAGCGTAGATACGCAGTATTTT	CASSDRTSVDTQYF
TRBV5-4	14	-	TRBJ2-7	-	TGTGCCAGCAGCTTGGATGACTCAGGGTACGAGCAGTACTTC	CASSLDDSGYEQYF
TRBV27	14	-	TRBJ1-2	once	TGTGCCAGCAGTTCATCCGGGACAACCTATGGCTACACCTTC	CASSSSGTTYGYTF
TRBV7-9	14	-	TRBJ2-5	few	TGTGCCAGCAGCTTAGTGGTAGCGTCTGAGACCCAGTACTTC	CASSLVVASETQYF
TRBV19	13	-	TRBJ2-3	-	TGTGCCAGTAGTAACCGAGAGAAGGATACGCAGTATTTT	CASSNREKDTQYF
TRBV27	14	-	TRBJ2-3	-	TGTGCCAGCAGTTTATCCCCTTACACAGATACGCAGTATTTT	CASSLSPYTDTQYF
TRBV19	17	-	TRBJ2-1	-	TGTGCCAGTAGTATAGATGCCTCGGGACTCGATAACAATGAGCAGTTCTTC	CASSIDASGLDNNEQFF
TRBV10-3	14	-	TRBJ2-7	few	TGTGCCATCAGCCCTAGCAAAACGAACTACGAGCAGTACTTC	CAISPSKTNYEQYF
TRBV5-1	13	TRBD1	TRBJ2-5	-	TGCGCCAGCAGCAGAAGGACAGGGGAGACCCAGTACTTC	CASSRRTGETQYF
TRBV5-1	15	TRBD1	TRBJ1-1	-	TGCGCCAGCAGCAGGGACAGGGGCCGGAACACTGAAGCTTTCTTT	CASSRDRGRNTEAFF
TRBV11-3	14	-	TRBJ2-7	-	TGTGCCAGCAGCTTAGGGGCAGGATCCTACGAGCAGTACTTC	CASSLGAGSYEQYF
TRBV11-2	15	TRBD1	TRBJ1-2	-	TGTGCCAGCAGCTTACTGGGACAGGGTAACGATGGCTACACCTTC	CASSLLGQGNDGYTF
TRBV5-1	14	TRBD1	TRBJ1-2	-	TGCGCCAGCAGCTTGAGGATGGACAGGGATGGCTACACCTTC	CASSLRMDRDGYTF
TRBV15	12	-	TRBJ2-1	few	TGTGCCACCAGCAGCACACTAGATGAGCAGTTCTTC	CATSSTLDEQFF
TRBV7-3	14	TRBD2	TRBJ2-2	-	TGTGCCAGCAGCTGGACTAGCGGGAGTGGGGAGCTGTTTTTT	CASSWTSGSGELFF
TRBV5-1	16	-	TRBJ1-1	few	TGCGCCAGCCGATGGAAGCAGGGATCTAAAAACACTGAAGCTTTCTTT	CASRWKQGSKNTEAFF
TRBV19	15	-	TRBJ2-1	-	TGTGCCAGTAGTATAGGACCCTCTGGGGCAAATGAGCAGTTCTTC	CASSIGPSGANEQFF
TRBV6-5	14	TRBD1	TRBJ1-1	-	TGTGCCAGCAGCCCCCTATTGGACAGGACAGAAGCTTTCTTT	CASSPLLDRTEAFF
TRBV2	15	-	TRBJ2-1	-	TGTGCCAGCAGTGCAACAGACAGGTGGGGTAGTGAGCAGTTCTTC	CASSATDRWGSEQFF
TRBV27	12	TRBD2	TRBJ2-1	-	TGTGCCAGCAGTTCTACTAGCGGTGAGCAGTTCTTC	CASSSTSGEQFF
TRBV15	13	-	TRBJ1-5	-	TGTGCCACCAGCAGTATGGCGGGGCAGCCCCAGCATTTT	CATSSMAGQPQHF
TRBV7-9	15	-	TRBJ1-1	-	TGTGCCAGCAGCTTAGCTTCCGAGGGAAAAACTGAAGCTTTCTTT	CASSLASEGKTEAFF
TRBV7-9	14	-	TRBJ2-4	-	TGTGCCAGCAGCTCCGGGACTCCCAAAAACATTCAGTACTTC	CASSSGTPKNIQYF
TRBV7-2	16	TRBD1	TRBJ2-1	once	TGTGCCAGCAGCTTAGCGTTGACAGGGCTCGTGAATGAGCAGTTCTTC	CASSLALTGLVNEQFF
TRBV5-1	14	-	TRBJ2-2	once	TGCGCCAGCAGCTTAGGGAGCGGAACCGGGGAGCTGTTTTTT	CASSLGSGTGELFF
TRBV10-1	14	-	TRBJ2-5	-	TGCGCCAGCAGTAGAGCCCCGGCCGGGGAGACCCAGTACTTC	CASSRAPAGETQYF